This T cell receptor (beta chain) was captured in a study of T cells in Graves' hyperthyroidism and ophthalmopathy. About the research overall: Prior to any treatment, at the point of initial diagnosis, peripheral blood was collected. Study-wide points: Patients with ophthalmopathy were separated from those with stable hyperthyroidism by a 13 V-J model.

CDR1 and CDR2 from the germline V gene are MNHEY and SVGEGT. The CDR3 loop spans 13 amino acids. Trimming removed 2 bases from V and 7 bases from J, with 11 bases in between. From RNA transcripts, TCR beta CDR3 regions were amplified. During a first-round RT-PCR of the TCR CDR3, the HTBI primer set was used. TCRdb reprocessed the multiplex PCR reads via MiXCR and lists one record per CDR3 protein. This table holds fewer than 800,000 distinct CDR3 sequences, roughly 15% found once. This clonotype showed up many times. Its matching antigen is unknown. The material sequenced was blood. The TCR was taken from a man aged 18 to 35 with Graves' hyperthyroidism. The chain links TRBV6-2 or TRBV6-3 to TRBJ2-5; D gene unclear. CDR3 region: CASSYGRLGTQYF. The CDR3, as DNA: TGTGCCAGCAGTTACGGCAGGCTAGGGACCCAGTACTTC.